These 16 T cell receptor beta chains were sequenced from one sample in a study of cytomegalovirus exposure and HLA in healthy donors. Generated by immunoSEQ multiplex PCR, the TCRdb table keeps only in-frame clones and is missing some. The sample includes approximately 150,000 clones, over 80% of them seen just once. Sequenced: PBMCs. The source is a man younger than 35 in good health and CMV-seropositive.

This clone was detected only a few times. The gene calls are TRBV15 and TRBJ1-5; TRBD1 agrees at 7 bases. J was trimmed by 5 bases and V by 2 bases; bases with no gene match: 0. The CDR3 has 13 residues. Germline CDR1 reads LNHNV; CDR2 reads YYDKDF (reference sequence). CDR3 nucleotides: TGTGCCACCAGCAGAACAGGGGATCAGCCCCAGCATTTT. This translates into CATSRTGDQPQHF.

The chain uses TRBV18 and TRBJ1-2; the match to TRBD1 covers 7 bases. The CDR3 is made up of 15 amino acids. Trimming took 3 bases from V and 7 from J; bases not matched to a gene: 11. Germline CDR1 is KGHSH and CDR2 is LQKENI. CDR3 bases: TGTGCCAGCTCACCTCGGGACAGCAAAACAGCTGGCTACACCTTC. Amino acid sequence: CASSPRDSKTAGYTF.

The rearrangement joins TRBV9 to TRBJ2-3; D is possibly TRBD2 (6 bases). CDR3 length equals 17 residues. Germline V gives CDR1 SGDLS, CDR2 YYNGEE. Trimming took off 1 base at V and 2 bases at J, with 17 bases between the two ends. DNA of the CDR3: TGTGCCAGCAGCGTATGGGGGACTCCCGCCCCCACAGATACGCAGTATTTT. It specifies CASSVWGTPAPTDTQYF.

The rearrangement links TRBV7-8 to TRBJ1-2; maybe TRBD1 (5 bases). V was trimmed by 2 bases and J by 8 bases, leaving 24 bases between them. The CDR3 runs to 17 residues. The germline gives CDR1 SGHVS, CDR2 FQNEAQ. The CDR3 loop reads CASSLSGRFALGGGYTF. CDR3 bases: TGTGCCAGCAGCTTATCGGGACGGTTCGCCCTGGGGGGGGGCTACACCTTC.

The chain carries TRBV2 and TRBJ2-5; 10 bases match TRBD2. Germline values: CDR1 SNHLY, CDR2 FYNNEI. V was pared by 5 bases and J by 5 bases, with 8 bases of the junction left unmatched. CDR3 size: 15 residues. CDR3 loop: CASSLAGATAETQYF. CDR3 DNA sequence: TGTGCCAGCAGTCTAGCGGGGGCTACCGCGGAGACCCAGTACTTC.

The genes are TRBV30 and TRBJ2-2, with TRBD2 identical over 13 bases. Germline loops: CDR1 GTSNPN, CDR2 SVGIG (reference sequence). The V and J ends lost 8 bases and 3 bases, in that order; junction bases with no gene match: 3. The CDR3 runs to 14 residues. The CDR3 DNA follows: TGTGCCGGACTAGCGGGAGTGCACACCGGGGAGCTGTTTTTT. This sequence encodes CAGLAGVHTGELFF.

The chain employs TRBV27 and TRBJ2-3; D remains ambiguous. Trimming cost V 3 bases and J 1 base, with 8 bases left between them. Germline V gene sequence: CDR1 MNHEY, CDR2 SMNVEV (reference sequence). This CDR3 has 14 residues. The CDR3 sequence is CASSFVLGTDTQYF. The CDR3 region has the DNA TGTGCCAGCAGTTTCGTGCTAGGCACAGATACGCAGTATTTT.

The CDR3 sequence is CASSLVGGQDNTEAFF. The CDR3, as DNA: TGTGCCAGCAGCTTGGTTGGGGGACAGGATAACACTGAAGCTTTCTTT. The rearrangement links TRBV5-6 to TRBJ1-1, with TRBD1 identical over 8 bases. J lost 2 bases, V lost 0 bases, and 6 bases had no gene match. The germline CDR1 and CDR2 sequences are SGHDT and YYEEEE. The CDR3 spans 16 residues.

J is TRBJ2-5 and V is TRBV7-2; no clear D. CDR3 length: 11 residues. Per the germline V gene, CDR1 is SGHTA and CDR2 is FQGNSA. The ends were cut back, 3 bases at V and 5 bases at J, with 4 bases in the middle. DNA for the CDR3: TGTGCCAGCAGCTTCGGGGAGACCCAGTACTTC. As protein: CASSFGETQYF.

This clone was found a few times. Here the CDR3 omits its conserved ending phenylalanine or tryptophan, so a read error is the likely source. The limits of the CDR3 on the DNA are not certain, so only TCRdb's listed CDR3 is given. V gene TRBV19 combines with J gene TRBJ1-1. With termini counted, the CDR3 has 9 amino acids. CDR1 is LNHDA, CDR2 SQIVND, per germline (reference sequence). CDR3 residues: CASSIRGWR.

There are a few counts of this clone. J is TRBJ2-7 and V is TRBV5-1; D possibly corresponds to TRBD2 (6 bases). The CDR3 is 17 amino acids. CDR1 and CDR2 (germline): SGHRS, YFSETQ. V lost 0 bases and J lost 2, with 18 bases in between. The CDR3 region is CASSLEGSGISTYEQYF. As DNA, the CDR3 is TGCGCCAGCAGCTTGGAGGGTAGCGGAATTTCTACCTACGAGCAGTACTTC.

The chain carries TRBV4-1 and TRBJ2-3, with D tentatively TRBD1 (6 bases). This CDR3 is 15 amino acids long. V was cut by 2 bases and J by 0 bases, with 9 bases left in between. CDR1 is MGHRA, CDR2 YSYEKL, per germline. CDR3 DNA sequence: TGCGCCAGCAGCCAAAGGACAGAAAGCACAGATACGCAGTATTTT. It translates to CASSQRTESTDTQYF.

The rearrangement links TRBV2 to TRBJ2-3, with 8 bases fitting TRBD2. V was clipped by 8 bases and J by 5 bases; unmatched bases: 15. This CDR3 region has 16 residues. CDR1 and CDR2 (germline): SNHLY, FYNNEI. CDR3 nucleotide sequence: TGTGCCAGCGGGAGGAAATCAAGCGGGGGAGGAGATACGCAGTATTTT. This codes for CASGRKSSGGGDTQYF. The full variable domain, rest sourced from reference TRBV2 and TRBJ2-3, is EPEVTQTPSHQVTQMGQEVILRCVPISNHLYFYWYRQILGQKVEFLVSFYNNEISEKSEIFDDQFSVERPDGSNFTLKIRSTKLEDSAMYFCASGRKSSGGGDTQYFGPGTRLTVL.

This chain uses TRBV6-4 with TRBJ2-3; the match to TRBD2 covers 8 bases. Germline V gives CDR1 MRHNA, CDR2 SNTAGT. V shed 0 bases, J shed 1 base, and the junction held 3 bases outside the gene matches. This CDR3 has 16 residues. This chain's CDR3 is CASSDSTGGGTDTQYF. The CDR3 DNA reads as TGTGCCAGCAGTGACTCGACGGGGGGGGGCACAGATACGCAGTATTTT.

The chain joins TRBV6-1 to TRBJ1-5; TRBD1 aligns across 7 bases. Germline V lookup: CDR1 MNHNS, CDR2 SASEGT. The CDR3 has 14 amino acids. V lost 11 bases to trimming and J lost 4 bases; unmatched junction nucleotides: 11. The CDR3 sequence: CAPSGTAPNQPQHF. The DNA of the CDR3 is TGTGCCCCCTCCGGGACAGCTCCTAATCAGCCCCAGCATTTT.

CDR3 amino acids: CASISSTGTDQPQHF. Written as DNA, the CDR3 is TGTGCCAGTATAAGCAGTACAGGCACTGATCAGCCCCAGCATTTT. The chain has TRBV19 and TRBJ1-5; tentative D call: TRBD1 (5 bases). The germline V and J ends were trimmed by 7 bases and 5 bases, with 18 bases remaining between them. CDR3 size: 15 residues. Per germline, CDR1 LNHDA and CDR2 SQIVND (reference sequence).